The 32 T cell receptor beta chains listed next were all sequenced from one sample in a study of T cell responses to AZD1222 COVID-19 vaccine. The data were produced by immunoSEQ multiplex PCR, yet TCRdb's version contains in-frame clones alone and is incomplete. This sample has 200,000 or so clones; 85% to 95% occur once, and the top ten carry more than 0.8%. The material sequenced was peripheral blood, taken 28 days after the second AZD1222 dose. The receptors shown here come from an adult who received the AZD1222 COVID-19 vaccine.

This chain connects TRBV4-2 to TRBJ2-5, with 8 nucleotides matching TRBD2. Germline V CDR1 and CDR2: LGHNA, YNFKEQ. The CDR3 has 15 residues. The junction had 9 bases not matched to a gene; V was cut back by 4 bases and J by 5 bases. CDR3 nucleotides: TGTGCCAGCAGCCCCCTCGGGGGGGCCGGGGAGACCCAGTACTTC. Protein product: CASSPLGGAGETQYF.

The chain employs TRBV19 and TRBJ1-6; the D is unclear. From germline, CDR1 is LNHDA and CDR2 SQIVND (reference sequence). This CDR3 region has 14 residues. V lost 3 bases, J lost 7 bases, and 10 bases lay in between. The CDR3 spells CASSMREGNSPLHF. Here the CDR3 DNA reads TGTGCCAGTAGTATGAGGGAAGGGAATTCACCCCTCCACTTT.

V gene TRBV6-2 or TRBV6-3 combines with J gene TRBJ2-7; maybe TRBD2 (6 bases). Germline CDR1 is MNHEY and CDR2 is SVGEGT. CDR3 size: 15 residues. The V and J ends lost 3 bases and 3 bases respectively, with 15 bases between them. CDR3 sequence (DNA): TGTGCCAGCAGTTATCCCCCGGGAGAGAACTACGAGCAGTACTTC. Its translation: CASSYPPGENYEQYF.

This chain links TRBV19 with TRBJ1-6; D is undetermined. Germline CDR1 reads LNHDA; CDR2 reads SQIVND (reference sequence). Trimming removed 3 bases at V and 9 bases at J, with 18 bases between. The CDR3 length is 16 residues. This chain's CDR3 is CASSMLKAPRASPLHF. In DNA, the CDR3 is TGTGCCAGTAGTATGTTAAAGGCCCCACGGGCTTCACCCCTCCACTTT.

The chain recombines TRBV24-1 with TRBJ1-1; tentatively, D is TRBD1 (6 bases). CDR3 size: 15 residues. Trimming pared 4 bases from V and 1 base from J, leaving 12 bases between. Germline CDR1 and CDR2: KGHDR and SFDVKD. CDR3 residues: CATSESTGRNTEAFF. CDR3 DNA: TGTGCCACCAGTGAATCTACAGGGAGGAACACTGAAGCTTTCTTT.

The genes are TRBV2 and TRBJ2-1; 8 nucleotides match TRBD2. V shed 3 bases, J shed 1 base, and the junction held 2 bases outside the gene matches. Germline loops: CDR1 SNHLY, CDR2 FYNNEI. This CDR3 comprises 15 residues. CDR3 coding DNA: TGTGCCAGCAGTGACAGCGGGGGTTCCTACAATGAGCAGTTCTTC. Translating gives CASSDSGGSYNEQFF. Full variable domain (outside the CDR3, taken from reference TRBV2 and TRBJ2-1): EPEVTQTPSHQVTQMGQEVILRCVPISNHLYFYWYRQILGQKVEFLVSFYNNEISEKSEIFDDQFSVERPDGSNFTLKIRSTKLEDSAMYFCASSDSGGSYNEQFFGPGTRLTVL.

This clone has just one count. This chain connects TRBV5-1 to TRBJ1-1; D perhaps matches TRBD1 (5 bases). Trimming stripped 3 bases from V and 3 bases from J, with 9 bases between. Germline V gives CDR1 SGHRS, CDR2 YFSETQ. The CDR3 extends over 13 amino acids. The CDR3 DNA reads TGCGCCAGCAGCTACTTGGGGGACACTGAAGCTTTCTTT. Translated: CASSYLGDTEAFF.

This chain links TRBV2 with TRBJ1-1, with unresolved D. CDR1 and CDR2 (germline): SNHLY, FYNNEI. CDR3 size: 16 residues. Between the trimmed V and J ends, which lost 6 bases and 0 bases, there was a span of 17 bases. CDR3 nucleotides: TGTGCCAGCAGAGTTACGGGTTTCGACTTGAACACTGAAGCTTTCTTT. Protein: CASRVTGFDLNTEAFF.

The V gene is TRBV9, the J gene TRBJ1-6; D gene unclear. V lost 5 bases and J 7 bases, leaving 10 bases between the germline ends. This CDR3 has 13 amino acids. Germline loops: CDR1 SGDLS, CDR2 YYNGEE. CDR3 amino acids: CASSSATNSPLHF. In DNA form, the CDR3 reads TGTGCCAGCAGTTCAGCTACCAATTCACCCCTCCACTTT.

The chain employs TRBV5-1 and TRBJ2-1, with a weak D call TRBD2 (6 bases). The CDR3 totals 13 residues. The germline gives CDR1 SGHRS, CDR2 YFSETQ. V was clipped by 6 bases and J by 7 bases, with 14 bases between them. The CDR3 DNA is TGCGCCAGCACCCCGGAGGGGAGAAATGAGCAGTTCTTC. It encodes CASTPEGRNEQFF.

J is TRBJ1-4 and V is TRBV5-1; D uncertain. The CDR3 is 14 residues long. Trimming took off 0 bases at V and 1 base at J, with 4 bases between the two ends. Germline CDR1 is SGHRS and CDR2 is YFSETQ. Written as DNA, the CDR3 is TGCGCCAGCAGCTTGGCGGGAACTAATGAAAAACTGTTTTTT. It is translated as CASSLAGTNEKLFF.

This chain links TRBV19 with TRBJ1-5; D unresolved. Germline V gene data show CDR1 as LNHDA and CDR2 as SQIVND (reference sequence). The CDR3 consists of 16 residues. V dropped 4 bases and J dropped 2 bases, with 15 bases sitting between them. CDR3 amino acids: CASSTTGQAGNQPQHF. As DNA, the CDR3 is TGTGCCAGTAGTACGACGGGTCAGGCGGGCAATCAGCCCCAGCATTTT.

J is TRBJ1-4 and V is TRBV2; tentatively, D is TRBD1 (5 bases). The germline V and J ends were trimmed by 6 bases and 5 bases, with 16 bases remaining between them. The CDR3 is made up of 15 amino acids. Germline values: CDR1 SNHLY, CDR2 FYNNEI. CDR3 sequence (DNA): TGTGCCAGCAGGACACAGACAGTTAGAAATGAAAAACTGTTTTTT. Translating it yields CASRTQTVRNEKLFF.

The CDR3 DNA reads as TGTGCCAGCAGCGCTGGAGGGGCGCAGATCTATGGCTACACCTTC. It specifies CASSAGGAQIYGYTF. The rearrangement links TRBV5-6 to TRBJ1-2; possibly TRBD1 for D (5 bases). V lost 4 bases and J lost 4, with 17 bases in between. Germline-derived CDR1 and CDR2 are SGHDT and YYEEEE. The CDR3 extends over 15 amino acids.

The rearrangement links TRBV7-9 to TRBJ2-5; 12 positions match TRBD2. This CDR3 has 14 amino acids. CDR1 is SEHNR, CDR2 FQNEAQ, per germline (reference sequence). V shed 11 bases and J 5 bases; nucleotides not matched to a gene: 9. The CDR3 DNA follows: TGTGCCGGTAGACTAGCGGGGGCCCGGGAGACCCAGTACTTC. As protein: CAGRLAGARETQYF.

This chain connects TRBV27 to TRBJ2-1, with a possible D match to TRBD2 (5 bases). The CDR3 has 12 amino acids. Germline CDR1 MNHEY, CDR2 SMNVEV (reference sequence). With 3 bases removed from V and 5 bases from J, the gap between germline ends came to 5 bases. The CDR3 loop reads CASSFGNNEQFF. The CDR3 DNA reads TGTGCCAGCAGTTTCGGGAACAATGAGCAGTTCTTC.

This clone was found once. This CDR3 reads CASSARDRGEAFF. The CDR3 DNA reads TGTGCCAGCAGTGCCCGGGACAGGGGTGAAGCTTTCTTT. This chain uses TRBV25-1 with TRBJ1-1, with TRBD1 matching over 10 bases. Germline V gene data show CDR1 as MGHDK and CDR2 as SYGVNS. CDR3 length: 13 amino acids. V lost 4 bases to trimming and J lost 7 bases; unmatched junction nucleotides: 3. Full variable domain (outside the CDR3, taken from reference TRBV25-1 and TRBJ1-1): EADIYQTPRYLVIGTGKKITLECSQTMGHDKMYWYQQDPGMELHLIHYSYGVNSTEKGDLSSESTVSRIRTEHFPLTLESARPSHTSQYLCASSARDRGEAFFGQGTRLTVV.

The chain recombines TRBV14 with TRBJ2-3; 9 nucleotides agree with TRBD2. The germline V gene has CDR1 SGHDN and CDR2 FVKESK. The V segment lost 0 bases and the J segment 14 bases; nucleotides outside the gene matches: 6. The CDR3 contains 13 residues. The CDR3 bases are TGTGCCAGCAGCCAAGATATAGCGGGGGTGTGGTATTTT. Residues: CASSQDIAGVWYF.

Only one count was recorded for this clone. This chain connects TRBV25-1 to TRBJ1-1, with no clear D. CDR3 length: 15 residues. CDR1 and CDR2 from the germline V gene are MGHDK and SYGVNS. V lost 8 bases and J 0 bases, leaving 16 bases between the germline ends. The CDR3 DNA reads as TGTGCCAGCGCCAACAAGCATGGGGTGAACACTGAAGCTTTCTTT. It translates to CASANKHGVNTEAFF.

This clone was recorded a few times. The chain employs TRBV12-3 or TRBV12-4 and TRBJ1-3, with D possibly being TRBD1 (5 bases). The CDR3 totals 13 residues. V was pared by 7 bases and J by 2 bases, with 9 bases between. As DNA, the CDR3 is TGTGCCAGCACCCACAGGACTGGAAACACCATATATTTT. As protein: CASTHRTGNTIYF.

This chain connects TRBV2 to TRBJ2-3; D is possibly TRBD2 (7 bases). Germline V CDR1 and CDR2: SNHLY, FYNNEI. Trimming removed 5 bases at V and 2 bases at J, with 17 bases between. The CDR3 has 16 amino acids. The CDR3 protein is CASSLQGGGHTDTQYF. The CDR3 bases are TGTGCCAGCAGTCTTCAGGGAGGGGGACACACAGATACGCAGTATTTT.

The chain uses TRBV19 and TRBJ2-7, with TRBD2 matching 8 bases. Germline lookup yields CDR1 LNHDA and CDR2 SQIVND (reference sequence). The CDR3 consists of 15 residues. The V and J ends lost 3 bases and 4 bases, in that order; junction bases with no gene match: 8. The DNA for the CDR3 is TGTGCCAGTAGTATTGGATCTCGGGGGGGATACGAGCAGTACTTC. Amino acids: CASSIGSRGGYEQYF.

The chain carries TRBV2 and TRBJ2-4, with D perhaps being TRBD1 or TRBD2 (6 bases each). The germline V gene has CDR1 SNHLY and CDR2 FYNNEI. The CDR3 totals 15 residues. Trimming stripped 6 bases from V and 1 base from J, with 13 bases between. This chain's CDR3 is CASRSGGAAKNIQYF. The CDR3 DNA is TGTGCCAGCAGGTCCGGGGGCGCCGCCAAAAACATTCAGTACTTC.

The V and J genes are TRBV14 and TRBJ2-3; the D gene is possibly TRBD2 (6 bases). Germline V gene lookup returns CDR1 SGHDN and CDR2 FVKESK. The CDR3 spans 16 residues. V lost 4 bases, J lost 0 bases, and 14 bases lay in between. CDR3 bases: TGTGCCAGCAGCCTTCCGGGGGTGGCTAGCACAGATACGCAGTATTTT. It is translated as CASSLPGVASTDTQYF.

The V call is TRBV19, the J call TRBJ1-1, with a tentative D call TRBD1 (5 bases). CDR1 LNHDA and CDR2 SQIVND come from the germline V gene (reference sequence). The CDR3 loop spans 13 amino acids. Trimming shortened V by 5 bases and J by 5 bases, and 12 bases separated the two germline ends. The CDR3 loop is CASSFRDVTEAFF. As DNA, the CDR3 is TGTGCCAGTAGTTTCCGGGACGTAACTGAAGCTTTCTTT.

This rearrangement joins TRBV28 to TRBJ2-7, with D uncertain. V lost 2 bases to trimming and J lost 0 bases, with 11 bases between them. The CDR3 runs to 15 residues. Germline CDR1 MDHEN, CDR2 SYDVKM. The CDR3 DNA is TGTGCCAGCAGTTTACATCAGGAACTCTCCTACGAGCAGTACTTC. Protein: CASSLHQELSYEQYF.

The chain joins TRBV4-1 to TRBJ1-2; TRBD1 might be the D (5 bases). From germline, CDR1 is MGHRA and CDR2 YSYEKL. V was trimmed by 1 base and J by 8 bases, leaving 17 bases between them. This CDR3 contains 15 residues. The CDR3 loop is CASSQGLGRTSGYTF. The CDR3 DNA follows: TGCGCCAGCAGCCAAGGTCTGGGACGGACGAGCGGCTACACCTTC.

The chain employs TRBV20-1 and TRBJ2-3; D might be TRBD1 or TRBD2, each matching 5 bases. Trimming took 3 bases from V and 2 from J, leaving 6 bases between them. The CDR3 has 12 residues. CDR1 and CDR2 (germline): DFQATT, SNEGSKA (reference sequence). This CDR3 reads CSASGTTDTQYF. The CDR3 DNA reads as TGCAGTGCTAGTGGGACCACAGATACGCAGTATTTT.

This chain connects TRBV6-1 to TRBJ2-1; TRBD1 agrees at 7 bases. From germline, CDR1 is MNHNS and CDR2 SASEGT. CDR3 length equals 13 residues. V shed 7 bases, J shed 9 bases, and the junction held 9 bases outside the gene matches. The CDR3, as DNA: TGTGCCAGCATCCTATCGACAGGGAGTGAGCAGTTCTTC. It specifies CASILSTGSEQFF.

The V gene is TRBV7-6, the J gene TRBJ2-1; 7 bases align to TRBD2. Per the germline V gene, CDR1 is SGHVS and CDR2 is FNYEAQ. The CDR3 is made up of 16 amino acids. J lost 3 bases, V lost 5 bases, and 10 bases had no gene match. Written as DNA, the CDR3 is TGTGCCAGCAGCCTTAGAGCGGGGCCCGACTACAATGAGCAGTTCTTC. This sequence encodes CASSLRAGPDYNEQFF. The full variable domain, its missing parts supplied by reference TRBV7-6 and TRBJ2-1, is GAGVSQSPRYKVTKRGQDVALRCDPISGHVSLYWYRQALGQGPEFLTYFNYEAQQDKSGLPNDRFSAERPEGSISTLTIQRTEQRDSAMYRCASSLRAGPDYNEQFFGPGTRLTVL.

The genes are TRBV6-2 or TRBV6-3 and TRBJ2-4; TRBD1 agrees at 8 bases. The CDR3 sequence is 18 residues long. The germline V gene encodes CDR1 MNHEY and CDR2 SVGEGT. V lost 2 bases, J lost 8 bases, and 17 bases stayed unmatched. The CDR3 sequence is CASSYPKIARTGQYIQYF. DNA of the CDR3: TGTGCCAGCAGTTACCCGAAAATCGCCCGGACAGGGCAATACATTCAGTACTTC.

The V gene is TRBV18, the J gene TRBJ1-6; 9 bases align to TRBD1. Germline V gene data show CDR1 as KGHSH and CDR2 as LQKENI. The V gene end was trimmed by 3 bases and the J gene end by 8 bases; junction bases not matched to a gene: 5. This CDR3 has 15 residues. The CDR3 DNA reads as TGTGCCAGCTCACCCGAAACAGGGGGCGATTCACCCCTCCACTTT. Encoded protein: CASSPETGGDSPLHF.